The rows below give T cell receptor beta chains drawn from one sample of a study of blood T cell repertoires in COVID-19. The data were produced by immunoSEQ multiplex PCR, yet TCRdb's version contains in-frame clones alone and is incomplete. The sample contains about 420,000 clones, roughly 90% of which appear only once. Sequenced: peripheral blood. These receptors all stem from a man younger than 35 with COVID-19, enrolled during active disease. Both conserved end residues are part of each CDR3. Fields, in order: J gene, D gene, clone size, V gene, CDR3 DNA, CDR3 protein. The D gene is left open where the match is weak. Some rows have no size entry. The others give once, few or many, or a class for an expanded clone.

TRBJ2-6	TRBD1	NA	TRBV4-1	TGCGCCAGCAGCGTCCGGGACAGGGGGCTCTCTGGGGCCAACGTCCTGACTTTC	CASSVRDRGLSGANVLTF
TRBJ1-5	TRBD1	NA	TRBV19	TGTGCCAGTACCCCATGGGGGCAGGGGGAACAGCCCCAGCATTTT	CASTPWGQGEQPQHF
TRBJ2-5	NA	NA	TRBV6-5	TGTGCCAGCAGTTACGGAGGGTTAGGGGAGACCCAGTACTTC	CASSYGGLGETQYF
TRBJ2-1	TRBD2	NA	TRBV29-1	TGCAGCGTTGCCGGGAGGGCCTACAATGAGCAGTTCTTC	CSVAGRAYNEQFF
TRBJ2-7	NA	NA	TRBV9	TGTGCCAGCAGCGTTGACGGGATCCCTCGGGAGCAGTACTTC	CASSVDGIPREQYF
TRBJ2-5	NA	NA	TRBV2	TGTGCCAGCAGTGAAAAAGCCCAAAATCAGCGAGAGACCCAGTACTTC	CASSEKAQNQRETQYF
TRBJ1-2	TRBD1	NA	TRBV5-4	TGTGCCAGCAGCTCCCCACGTCAGGGGGAAGGCTACACCTTC	CASSSPRQGEGYTF
TRBJ1-2	NA	NA	TRBV19	TGTGCCAGTAGTCCCTCATCGGCGGTAAACTATGGCTACACCTTC	CASSPSSAVNYGYTF
TRBJ1-2	TRBD1	NA	TRBV2	TGTGCCAGCAGTTTTGGAAGGGGACAGGGAGAAGGCTACACCTTC	CASSFGRGQGEGYTF
TRBJ2-1	TRBD1	NA	TRBV6-5	TGTGCCAGCAAAGGGACAGGGTCTTCCAATGAGCAGTTCTTC	CASKGTGSSNEQFF
TRBJ1-1	NA	NA	TRBV3-1/TRBV3-2	TGTGCCAGCAGCCCCACCAGAAAATTGAACACTGAAGCTTTCTTT	CASSPTRKLNTEAFF
TRBJ2-7	NA	NA	TRBV9	TGTGCCAGCAGCGTAGACGGGGGAGACCCCTACGAGCAGTACTTC	CASSVDGGDPYEQYF
TRBJ2-7	NA	NA	TRBV12-5	TGTGCTAGTGGTTCCGGGGTGAGCTCCTACGAGCAGTACTTC	CASGSGVSSYEQYF
TRBJ2-1	NA	NA	TRBV5-1	TGCGCCAGCAGCACCGGGACAACTTATGAGCAGTTCTTC	CASSTGTTYEQFF
TRBJ1-1	NA	NA	TRBV14	TGTGCCAGCAGCCAAGTGGTAACTACTGAAGCTTTCTTT	CASSQVVTTEAFF
TRBJ2-2	TRBD1	once	TRBV5-1	TGCGCCAGCACTCCCCAGGGGGCCGGCGGGGAGCTGTTTTTT	CASTPQGAGGELFF
TRBJ2-1	NA	NA	TRBV5-4	TGTGCCAGCAGCCAGGACCTCGGGAGCGAGCAGTTCTTC	CASSQDLGSEQFF
TRBJ2-7	TRBD2	NA	TRBV24-1	TGTGCCACCAGTGATTCAGCGGGAGTCGGTTACGAGCAGTACTTC	CATSDSAGVGYEQYF
TRBJ2-5	NA	once	TRBV27	TGTGCCAGCAGTTTATCAGGCTCCGGGGAGACCCAGTACTTC	CASSLSGSGETQYF
TRBJ2-7	NA	NA	TRBV6-6	TGTGCCAGCAGTCCCCTAGGGCAGGGCCGGTACGAGCAGTACTTC	CASSPLGQGRYEQYF
TRBJ2-3	TRBD2	once	TRBV5-1	TGCGCCAGCAGCTTGGGGGTTAGCGGGAACGCAGATACGCAGTATTTT	CASSLGVSGNADTQYF
TRBJ2-2	TRBD1	NA	TRBV15	TGTGCCACCAGCAGAGAGAGGGGGCTTTACACCGGGGAGCTGTTTTTT	CATSRERGLYTGELFF
TRBJ2-2	NA	NA	TRBV5-6	TGTGCCAGCAGCCAGTACACCGGGGAGCTGTTTTTT	CASSQYTGELFF
TRBJ2-7	NA	NA	TRBV5-4	TGTGCCAGCAGCCCTACTGGAGTGCCCTACGAGCAGTACTTC	CASSPTGVPYEQYF
TRBJ2-3	NA	NA	TRBV5-4	TGTGCCAGCAGCTCCAACACAGATACGCAGTATTTT	CASSSNTDTQYF
TRBJ2-7	NA	NA	TRBV12-3/TRBV12-4	TGTGCCAGCAGTTTAGCGCGAGACGAGCAGTACTTC	CASSLARDEQYF
TRBJ2-2	TRBD2	NA	TRBV24-1	TGTGCCACCAGTGATTTAAATTGGAGCGGGAGGAACACCGGGGAGCTGTTTTTT	CATSDLNWSGRNTGELFF
TRBJ2-7	NA	NA	TRBV2	TGTGCCAGCAGTTGGGGAAATACGGGAGAGCAGTACTTC	CASSWGNTGEQYF
TRBJ2-2	NA	NA	TRBV7-9	TGTGCCACCTCGGGACACAAATCCGGGGAGCTGTTTTTT	CATSGHKSGELFF
TRBJ2-3	NA	NA	TRBV2	TGTGCCAGCAGGAACCGGGACACCAGCACAGATACGCAGTATTTT	CASRNRDTSTDTQYF
TRBJ1-1	NA	NA	TRBV12-3/TRBV12-4	TGTGCCAGCACCCTTGGCGGGGTTACTGAAGCTTTCTTT	CASTLGGVTEAFF
TRBJ1-1	TRBD1	NA	TRBV11-2	TGTGCCAGCAGCTTAGTCCCGGGACAGTTTGCGAACACTGAAGCTTTCTTT	CASSLVPGQFANTEAFF
TRBJ2-3	TRBD2	once	TRBV18	TGTGCCAGCTCACGGTGGGGGACTACCCGCACAGATACGCAGTATTTT	CASSRWGTTRTDTQYF
TRBJ2-1	NA	NA	TRBV20-1	TGCAGTGCTAGTCCGACAAGCTACAATGAGCAGTTCTTC	CSASPTSYNEQFF
TRBJ2-7	TRBD2	NA	TRBV5-1	TGCGCCAGCAGCTTGGGATTCGGGACTAGCTTAACCTACGAGCAGTACTTC	CASSLGFGTSLTYEQYF
TRBJ1-4	TRBD1	few	TRBV9	TGTGCCAGCAGCCTTCACAGGGGGCTCGGGGAAAAACTGTTTTTT	CASSLHRGLGEKLFF
TRBJ1-2	NA	few	TRBV5-4	TGTGCCAGCAGCTTGGGGCTCGGGGTTGGATATGGCTACACCTTC	CASSLGLGVGYGYTF
TRBJ2-3	NA	NA	TRBV19	TGTGCCAGTAGTCGCGGCGGACACCTCACAGATACGCAGTATTTT	CASSRGGHLTDTQYF
TRBJ1-3	NA	NA	TRBV28	TGTGCCAGCAGCCGAATGACAGGCCTCTCTGGAAACACCATATATTTT	CASSRMTGLSGNTIYF
TRBJ2-7	TRBD1	once	TRBV6-6	TGTGCCAGCACGAACTCCGGGACAGGGCCCTACGAGCAGTACTTC	CASTNSGTGPYEQYF
TRBJ2-1	TRBD2	few	TRBV6-4	TGTGCCAGCAGTGACAGCGGGGGGACCGTATACAATGAGCAGTTCTTC	CASSDSGGTVYNEQFF
TRBJ2-1	NA	NA	TRBV2	TGTGCCAGCAGCGACTCCGGCTCAGGGGGACTAGGCAATGAGCAGTTCTTC	CASSDSGSGGLGNEQFF
TRBJ2-5	TRBD2	NA	TRBV27	TGTGCCAGCAGTCTCGATCGGGGACTAGCCCGAGAGACCCAGTACTTC	CASSLDRGLARETQYF
TRBJ2-4	NA	NA	TRBV27	TGTGCCAGCAGTTCAGGGACCAAAAACATTCAGTACTTC	CASSSGTKNIQYF
TRBJ1-2	TRBD1	NA	TRBV19	TGTGCCACTCGACAGGGGGCGAACTATGGCTACACCTTC	CATRQGANYGYTF
TRBJ1-4	NA	NA	TRBV19	TGTGCCAGCCCTATTAGGACATTAGATGAAAAACTGTTTTTT	CASPIRTLDEKLFF
TRBJ1-2	NA	NA	TRBV6-5	TGTGCCAGCAGTATGGGAGGGGAGGGCTACACCTTC	CASSMGGEGYTF
TRBJ1-2	NA	NA	TRBV7-2	TGTGCCAGCAGCCCGGACAGCCCAACCCTTATACGGGGCTACACCTTC	CASSPDSPTLIRGYTF
TRBJ1-1	TRBD1	NA	TRBV18	TGTGCCAGCTCACCAGACGGGGACAGGGGAACTGAAGCTTTCTTT	CASSPDGDRGTEAFF
TRBJ2-2	NA	NA	TRBV2	TGTGCCAGCAGTAGAGCCGGGGAGCTGTTTTTT	CASSRAGELFF
TRBJ2-5	NA	once	TRBV7-3	TGTGCCAGCAGCTCGGGGTTCCAAGAGACCCAGTACTTC	CASSSGFQETQYF
TRBJ1-2	NA	NA	TRBV19	TGTGCCAGTAGTACCGTGACAGACTATGGCTACACCTTC	CASSTVTDYGYTF
TRBJ1-3	TRBD1	NA	TRBV7-9	TGTGCCAGCAGCCCCAGTTTACAGGGGTCTGGAAACACCATATATTTT	CASSPSLQGSGNTIYF